This T cell receptor (beta chain) appears in the sequencing data of a study of blood T cell repertoires in COVID-19. Looking at the study overall: COVID-19 samples, acute and convalescent, were from the United States, Italy and Spain. PBMCs, B-cell-depleted T cells, or T cells were the source of the cDNA or gDNA that made up the material.

Germline CDR1 is MDHEN and CDR2 is SYDVKM. The CDR3 is 12 residues long. V lost 2 bases and J 3 bases, leaving 5 bases between the germline ends. Per the original data handling: Reference gene primer amplification gave estimated nucleated cell counts. Profiling relied on immunoSEQ multiplex PCR, and the TCRdb table lists in-frame clones only, not all of them. The V and J calls and clone size were taken over from that table, and D and trimming were inferred from the DNA. This table has about 320,000 clones, 86% appearing once. About this clone itself: Other DNA sequences within the sample encode an identical CDR3.

The material sequenced was peripheral blood. This clonotype originated in a woman between 45 and 60 years old with acute or convalescent COVID-19. The rearrangement uses TRBV28 and TRBJ2-7; D is unresolved. CDR3 coding DNA: TGTGCCAGCAGTTTACGAGGCTACGAGCAGTACTTC. Translating it yields CASSLRGYEQYF. The full variable domain, with the rest looked up from reference TRBV28 and TRBJ2-7, is DVKVTQSSRYLVKRTGEKVFLECVQDMDHENMFWYRQDPGLGLRLIYFSYDVKMKEKGDIPEGYSVSREKKERFSLILESASTNQTSMYLCASSLRGYEQYFGPGTRLTVT.